This TCR beta chain originates from a study of OX40 agonist ivuxolimab in advanced cancers. The table came from immunoSEQ multiplex PCR; TCRdb's copy has only in-frame clones and leaves some out. The table shows 7,000 to 9,500 clones, with 87% occurring only once. The CDR3 runs 13 residues. Germline CDR1 MDHEN, CDR2 SYDVKM. This chain links TRBV28 with TRBJ2-1; 9 bases align to TRBD1. The sequence came from an adult with an advanced solid tumor such as melanoma, head and neck, liver or kidney cancer. The sample in question was CD4+ or CD8+ T cells sorted from blood, obtained in a trial of the OX40 agonist ivuxolimab. CDR3 protein: CGTQGASYNEQFF. The CDR3 DNA reads TGTGGGACACAGGGGGCCTCCTACAATGAGCAGTTCTTC.